The 15 T cell receptor beta chains listed next were all sequenced from one sample in a study of T cell responses to AZD1222 COVID-19 vaccine. The protocol was immunoSEQ multiplex PCR, while the TCRdb copy is restricted to in-frame clones and leaves out a portion. The data hold under 150,000 clones, with more than 90% observed a single time. This specimen was peripheral blood, taken 28 days after the second AZD1222 dose. These receptors were taken from an adult who received the AZD1222 COVID-19 vaccine.

V and J are TRBV18 and TRBJ1-1; D not resolved. The CDR3 is made up of 14 amino acids. Germline assignment: CDR1 KGHSH and CDR2 LQKENI. Deletions cut 3 bases from V and 1 base from J, with 9 bases between. The CDR3 region is CASSPLQSNTEAFF. The CDR3 DNA sequence: TGTGCCAGCTCACCGCTACAGTCGAACACTGAAGCTTTCTTT.

In its sample, this clone was seen a few times. The chain uses TRBV6-5 and TRBJ2-1; D ambiguous. The V end was cut by 1 base, the J end by 9 bases, with 16 bases between. The CDR3 loop spans 15 amino acids. The V gene's germline CDR1 is MNHEY and CDR2 SVGAGI. The CDR3 DNA is TGTGCCAGCAGTTACTTTGTACTCCAACCACGTGAGCAGTTCTTC. Protein sequence: CASSYFVLQPREQFF.

A single count supports this clone. V usage is TRBV6-5 and J usage is TRBJ1-1; a possible D gene is TRBD1 (6 bases). The germline V and J ends were trimmed by 0 bases and 8 bases, with 16 bases remaining between them. Germline values: CDR1 MNHEY, CDR2 SVGAGI. The CDR3 contains 15 residues. Written as DNA, the CDR3 is TGTGCCAGCAGTTACTCGAGTAATCTCGACAGGGAAGCTTTCTTT. It specifies CASSYSSNLDREAFF.

The chain couples TRBV4-3 to TRBJ1-5, with D possibly TRBD1 on 5 matching bases. Germline V gene sequence: CDR1 LGHNA, CDR2 YSLEER. The length of the CDR3 is 14 residues. V was shortened by 0 bases and J by 6 bases, with 9 bases between the two germline ends. For the CDR3, the DNA is TGCGCCAGCAGCCAAGAAGGGGCGAGTCAGCCCCAGCATTTT. It specifies CASSQEGASQPQHF.

The gene calls are TRBV4-2 and TRBJ1-2, with 9 positions matching TRBD1. The CDR3 has 17 amino acids. The J segment lost 4 bases and the V segment lost 2 bases, leaving 11 bases of the junction unmatched. Per the germline V gene, CDR1 is LGHNA and CDR2 is YNFKEQ. The CDR3 bases are TGTGCCAGCAGCCAACTCGCTGACGGGACAGGGATCTATGGCTACACCTTC. Protein product: CASSQLADGTGIYGYTF.

V usage is TRBV3-1 (or the pseudogene TRBV3-2) and J usage is TRBJ1-4, with D perhaps matching TRBD1 (6 bases). Germline V gives CDR1 LGHDT, CDR2 YNNKEL (reference sequence). This CDR3 region has 15 residues. The V end was cut by 1 base, the J end by 3 bases, with 9 bases between. The CDR3: CASSQVQGANEKLFF. The CDR3 DNA sequence: TGTGCCAGCAGCCAAGTACAGGGCGCTAATGAAAAACTGTTTTTT.

The chain combines TRBV3-1 (or the pseudogene TRBV3-2) with TRBJ1-1, with D possibly TRBD1 on 5 matching bases. This CDR3 is built from 14 residues. With 4 bases removed from V and 1 base from J, the gap between germline ends came to 10 bases. CDR1 is LGHDT and CDR2 is YNNKEL in the germline V gene (reference sequence). The CDR3 DNA reads TGTGCCAGCAGCCTTCGGGACGGGAACACTGAAGCTTTCTTT. Its protein is CASSLRDGNTEAFF.

This clone was seen a single time. This chain uses TRBV18 with TRBJ2-7; D unresolved. The CDR3 is 13 residues long. The germline V and J ends were trimmed by 5 bases and 3 bases, with 11 bases remaining between them. Germline CDR1 KGHSH, CDR2 LQKENI. CDR3 coding DNA: TGTGCCAGCTCATCGGACGGCTTCTACGAGCAGTACTTC. It is translated as CASSSDGFYEQYF.

The rearrangement links TRBV5-6 to TRBJ2-3; tentatively, D is TRBD2 (6 bases). Between the trimmed V and J ends, which lost 3 bases and 2 bases, there was a span of 16 bases. Germline loops: CDR1 SGHDT, CDR2 YYEEEE. The CDR3 extends over 16 amino acids. The CDR3 region is CASSYRLTGVTDTQYF. The CDR3 DNA follows: TGTGCCAGCAGCTACCGACTAACGGGGGTCACAGATACGCAGTATTTT.

V usage is TRBV5-4 and J usage is TRBJ2-7; TRBD1 aligns across 7 bases. V was pared by 4 bases and J by 4 bases, with 8 bases of the junction left unmatched. Germline values: CDR1 SGHNT, CDR2 YYREEE (reference sequence). CDR3 length equals 14 residues. CDR3 loop: CASSRGGQSYEQYF. For the CDR3, the DNA is TGTGCCAGCAGCAGAGGGGGACAGAGTTACGAGCAGTACTTC.

V and J are TRBV2 and TRBJ2-2; D ambiguous. This CDR3 has 16 residues. V was pared by 0 bases and J by 0 bases, with 8 bases between. The germline gives CDR1 SNHLY, CDR2 FYNNEI. CDR3 sequence reads: CASSEARLPNTGELFF. In nucleotides, the CDR3 is TGTGCCAGCAGTGAAGCCAGACTGCCGAACACCGGGGAGCTGTTTTTT.

The chain has TRBV27 and TRBJ1-1; TRBD1 matches at 9 bases. The CDR3 spans 14 residues. Germline V gene lookup returns CDR1 MNHEY and CDR2 SMNVEV (reference sequence). The junction had 7 bases not matched to a gene; V was cut back by 5 bases and J by 6 bases. CDR3 sequence: CASSRDRVGAEAFF. The CDR3 region has the DNA TGTGCCAGCAGTCGGGACAGGGTAGGCGCTGAAGCTTTCTTT.

The chain links TRBV6-2 or TRBV6-3 to TRBJ2-3, with 15 bases lining up with TRBD2. Germline values: CDR1 MNHEY, CDR2 SVGEGT. The CDR3 covers 17 residues. Trimming cost V 5 bases and J 7 bases; bases outside gene matches: 10. CDR3 DNA: TGTGCCAGCAGTACCCCGGGACTAGCGGGGGGAGCCTATACGCAGTATTTT. Translated: CASSTPGLAGGAYTQYF.

V and J are TRBV6-2 or TRBV6-3 and TRBJ1-3, with D hard to call. Looked up from germline, CDR1 is MNHEY and CDR2 is SVGEGT. The V end lost 5 bases, the J end lost 1 base, and 3 bases lay between the germline ends. The CDR3 length is 12 residues. Here the CDR3 reads CASSPSGNTIYF. CDR3 DNA: TGTGCCAGCAGTCCGTCTGGAAACACCATATATTTT.

This clone was found once. The chain employs TRBV12-5 and TRBJ2-5; 10 positions agree with TRBD2. Germline V CDR1 and CDR2: LGHNT, FRNRAP. The CDR3 is 16 residues long. Trimming cost V 5 bases and J 7 bases; bases outside gene matches: 13. The CDR3 sequence: CASGPGSSGSAGTQYF. DNA for the CDR3: TGTGCTAGTGGTCCCGGGTCTAGCGGGAGTGCTGGGACCCAGTACTTC.